This T cell receptor beta chain was recorded in a study of OX40 agonist ivuxolimab in advanced cancers. With respect to the entire study: Ivuxolimab, which targeted the costimulatory receptor OX40 (CD134), was an agonistic, fully human IgG2 monoclonal antibody. Intravenous ivuxolimab was administered to patients every 2 weeks at six dose levels: 0.01, 0.1, 0.3, 1.5, 3 and 10 mg/kg. Patients were allowed to have had prior anti-PD-1, anti-PD-L1 or anti-CTLA-4 therapy, and approximately 40% of the dose-escalation patients had been treated with checkpoint inhibitors. Partial responses occurred in three dose-escalation patients: two with cutaneous melanoma and one with hepatocellular carcinoma. Of the approximately 54 patients in dose escalation, about 20 had hepatocellular carcinoma, around 15 had melanoma, 9 had renal cell carcinoma and 9 had head and neck cancer. The paper reports the monotherapy dose-escalation portion (N ≈ 50 patients) of the phase I ivuxolimab trial. The point of sequencing TCRbeta in the periphery was to test whether ivuxolimab changed TCR sequence diversity and drove clonal T-cell expansion. The dose-escalation cohort was about 86% male with a mean age of about 65 years, ranging from about 20 to 85. Points the paper makes about the study in general: Low levels of normalized T-cell clonal expansion were also seen in some nonresponding patients. Clonal expansion of both CD4+ and CD8+ blood T cells was observed from baseline to week 6 at doses 0.1 to 3.0 mg/kg. In the 0.1-3.0 mg/kg groups, partial responders had among the lowest normalized peripheral clonal expansion, particularly in CD8+ T cells. The antigen specificity of the clonally expanded peripheral T cells was not determined. On average, CD8+ T cells showed more expanded clones than CD4+ T cells after ivuxolimab.

As to this clone: This receptor's antigen is unknown. No much larger clone is present one base from it, and per-base qualities are unavailable.

Genomic DNA was isolated from the sorted cells so that the TCRbeta CDR3 region could be sequenced. The immunoSEQ Assay was used for sequencing of TCRbeta CDR3 regions. Drawn from immuneACCESS, this table holds only the in-frame rearrangements with V and J called that TCRdb kept. Clones are partly lost; checked studies trace under half to an unresolved V gene and leave the rest unexplained. The sample table contains 57,000 or so clones; only one count was recorded for more than 85% of them. The ten top clones hold 18% of the sample. Patients with a history of autoimmune disease or receiving systemic immunosuppression were excluded from the trial. In every dose cohort, peripheral blood was drawn for TCR sequencing at baseline, cycle 4 day 1, and cycle 7 day 1. Samples were obtained from an open-label, multicenter, first-in-human phase I dose-escalation trial of ivuxolimab. The trial enrolled adults with locally advanced or metastatic head and neck squamous cell, hepatocellular, melanoma or renal cell carcinoma. CD4+ and CD8+ T cells were sorted separately from peripheral blood before TCR sequencing.

Compared with germline, V lacks 1 base and J lacks 2 bases; bases without a gene match: 10. The CDR3 spans 18 residues, from the cysteine through the phenylalanine. Of the read, only the CDR3 DNA is kept; its 54 bases are in frame from base 1. Taken from the germline V gene, the CDR1 and CDR2 loops are SGHRS and YFSETQ. Rearrangement joined TRBV5-1 to TRBJ2-5, with 11 junctional bases fitting TRBD2. The sequencing here drew on CD4+ or CD8+ T cells sorted from blood, taken in a trial of the OX40 agonist ivuxolimab. The source is an adult with an advanced solid tumor such as melanoma, head and neck, liver or kidney cancer. CDR3 protein: CASSLWPPGLADQETQYF. The DNA sequence is as follows: TGCGCCAGCAGCTTGTGGCCGCCGGGACTAGCGGATCAAGAGACCCAGTACTTC.